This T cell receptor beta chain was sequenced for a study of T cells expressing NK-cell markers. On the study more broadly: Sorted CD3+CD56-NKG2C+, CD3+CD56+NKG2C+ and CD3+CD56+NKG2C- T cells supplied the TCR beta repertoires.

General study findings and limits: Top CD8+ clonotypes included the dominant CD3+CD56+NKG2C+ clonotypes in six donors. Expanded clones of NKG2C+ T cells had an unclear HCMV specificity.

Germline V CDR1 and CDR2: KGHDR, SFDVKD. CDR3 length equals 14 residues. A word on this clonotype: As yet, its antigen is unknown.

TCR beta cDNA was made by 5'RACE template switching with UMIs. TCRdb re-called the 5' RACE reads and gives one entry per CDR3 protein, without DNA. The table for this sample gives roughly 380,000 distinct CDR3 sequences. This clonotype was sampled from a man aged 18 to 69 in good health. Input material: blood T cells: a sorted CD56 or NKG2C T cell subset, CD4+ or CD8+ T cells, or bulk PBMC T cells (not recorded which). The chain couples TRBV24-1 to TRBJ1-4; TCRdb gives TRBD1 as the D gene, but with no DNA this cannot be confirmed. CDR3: CATSSGATNEKLFF.